This TCR beta chain was captured by sequencing in a study of cytomegalovirus exposure and HLA in healthy donors. This PCR relied on a set of 60 Vbeta primers and 13 Jbeta primers. TCRdb's table, derived via immunoSEQ multiplex PCR, lists solely in-frame clones and lacks some. Reported are more than 50,000 clones; the ten largest clones contain about an eighth. This clonotype was obtained from a man aged 18 to 29 in good health and CMV-seropositive. The sequenced sample consisted of PBMCs.

CDR3 protein: CASSEPTGPGELFF. The DNA of the CDR3 is TGCGCCAGCAGTGAGCCGACAGGACCCGGGGAGCTGTTTTTT. The gene calls are TRBV10-2 and TRBJ2-2; possible D gene TRBD1, 6 bases. There are 14 residues in the CDR3. Per germline, CDR1 WSHSY and CDR2 SAAADI. V was clipped by 2 bases and J by 6 bases, with 10 bases between them.